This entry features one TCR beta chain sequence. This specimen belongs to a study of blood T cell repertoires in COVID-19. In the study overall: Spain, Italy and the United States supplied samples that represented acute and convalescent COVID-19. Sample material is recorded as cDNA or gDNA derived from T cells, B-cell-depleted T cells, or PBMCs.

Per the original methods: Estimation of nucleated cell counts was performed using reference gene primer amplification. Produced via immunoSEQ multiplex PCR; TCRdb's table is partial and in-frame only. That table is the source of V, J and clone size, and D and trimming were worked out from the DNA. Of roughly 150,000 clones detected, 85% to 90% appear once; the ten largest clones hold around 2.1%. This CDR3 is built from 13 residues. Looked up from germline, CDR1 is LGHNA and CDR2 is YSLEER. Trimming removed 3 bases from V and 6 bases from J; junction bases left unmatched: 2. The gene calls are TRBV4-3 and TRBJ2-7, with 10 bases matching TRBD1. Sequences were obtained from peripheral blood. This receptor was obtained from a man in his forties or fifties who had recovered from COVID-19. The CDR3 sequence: CASSQGQGIEQYF. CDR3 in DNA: TGCGCCAGCAGCCAGGGACAGGGGATCGAGCAGTACTTC.